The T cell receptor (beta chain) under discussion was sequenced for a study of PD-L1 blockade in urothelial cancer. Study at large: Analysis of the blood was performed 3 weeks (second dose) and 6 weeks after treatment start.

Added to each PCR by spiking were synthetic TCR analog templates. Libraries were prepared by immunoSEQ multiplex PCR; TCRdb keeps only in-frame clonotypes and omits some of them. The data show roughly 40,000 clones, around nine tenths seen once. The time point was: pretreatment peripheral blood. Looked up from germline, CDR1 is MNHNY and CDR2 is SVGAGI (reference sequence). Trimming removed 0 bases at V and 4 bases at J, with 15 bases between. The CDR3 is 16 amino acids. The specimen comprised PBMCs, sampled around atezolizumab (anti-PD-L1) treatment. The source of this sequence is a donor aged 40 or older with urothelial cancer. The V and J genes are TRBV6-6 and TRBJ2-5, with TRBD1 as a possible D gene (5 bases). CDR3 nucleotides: TGTGCCAGCAGTTACTCGACGGGCCAGGGTGGAGAGACCCAGTACTTC. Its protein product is CASSYSTGQGGETQYF.